This TCR beta chain is from a study of identical twins. TCRdb independently ran MiXCR on the 5' RACE reads; one entry per CDR3 protein. The sample has some 300,000 distinct CDR3 sequences, about 12% seen once; the top ten hold just over 7%. The germline V gene has CDR1 SEHNR and CDR2 FQNEAQ (reference sequence). This CDR3 contains 15 residues. Trimming took 5 bases from V and 3 from J; bases not matched to a gene: 8. The sample was also linked to a second study, of yellow fever vaccine responses in identical twins.

Sequencing input: CD8+ T cells sorted from blood. The TCR sequence derives from a woman younger than 35 in good health. The V call is TRBV7-9, the J call TRBJ2-7, with 9 bases fitting TRBD1. CDR3 region: CASSPRDRAGYEQYF. For the CDR3, the DNA is TGTGCCAGCAGCCCCCGGGACAGGGCGGGCTACGAGCAGTACTTC.